The 14 T cell receptor beta chains in this list originate from one sample, sequenced in a study of neurological immune-mediated disorders. TCRdb itself ran the 5' RACE reads through MiXCR, one entry per CDR3 protein. The profile shows about 60,000 distinct CDR3 sequences, about 4% of them singletons. Sequencing was performed on PBMCs. Receptors were obtained from a man in his forties or fifties with multiple sclerosis.

This clonotype came up many times. The CDR3 sequence is CSARQRTNTGELFF. The CDR3 DNA is TGCAGTGCTAGACAGCGGACGAACACCGGGGAGCTGTTTTTT. The chain links TRBV20-1 to TRBJ2-2, with D maybe TRBD2 (5 bases). V lost 2 bases to trimming and J lost 0 bases, with 7 bases between them. The CDR3 is made up of 14 amino acids. CDR1 is DFQATT, CDR2 SNEGSKA, per germline (reference sequence).

This clonotype was detected a few times. The rearrangement joins TRBV20-1 to TRBJ2-3; D not certain. The germline V gene has CDR1 DFQATT and CDR2 SNEGSKA (reference sequence). This CDR3 is 14 amino acids long. Trimming pared 0 bases from V and 1 base from J, leaving 8 bases between. CDR3 DNA sequence: TGCAGTGCTAGAGATGAGGTTGGCACAGATACGCAGTATTTT. This codes for CSARDEVGTDTQYF.

This clonotype was seen a handful of times. This chain joins TRBV18 and TRBJ2-1, with TRBD1 matching 9 bases. Germline V gene sequence: CDR1 KGHSH, CDR2 LQKENI. The CDR3 totals 14 residues. The V segment lost 3 bases and the J segment 7 bases; nucleotides outside the gene matches: 4. In nucleotides, the CDR3 is TGTGCCAGCTCACCTAACAGGGGGCGGAATGAGCAGTTCTTC. The encoded protein is CASSPNRGRNEQFF.

This clonotype was recorded many times. One base away lies a much larger clone, so this may be a sequencing read error. The gene calls are TRBV5-1 and TRBJ2-5; unclear D gene. Germline V CDR1 and CDR2: SGHRS, YFSETQ. Trimming removed 5 bases from V and 5 bases from J, with 7 bases in between. The CDR3 totals 11 residues. The CDR3 spells CASRLMETQYF. In DNA, the CDR3 is TGCGCCAGCAGATTAATGGAGACCCAGTACTTC.

The CDR3 DNA follows: TGTGCCAGCAGTTTTATGCCTAGCGGGAGTTCCCAAGAGACCCAGTACTTC. Protein sequence: CASSFMPSGSSQETQYF. V usage is TRBV28 and J usage is TRBJ2-5, with 10 bases identical to TRBD2. The CDR3 length is 17 residues. J lost 1 base, V lost 3 bases, and 8 bases had no gene match. Per the germline V gene, CDR1 is MDHEN and CDR2 is SYDVKM.

In its sample, this clonotype was seen a few times. The gene calls are TRBV20-1 and TRBJ2-5; TRBD1 matches at 9 bases. Germline CDR1 is DFQATT and CDR2 is SNEGSKA (reference sequence). This CDR3 is 14 amino acids long. Losses at the gene ends were 6 bases for V and 2 bases for J; bases not matched to a gene: 7. The CDR3 protein is CSASLDRGQETQYF. The CDR3 region has the DNA TGCAGTGCAAGCCTAGACAGGGGGCAAGAGACCCAGTACTTC.

In its sample, this clonotype was seen a few times. Sequence at one end of the junction differs from germline and may be a read error. The chain has TRBV3-1 and TRBJ1-6; no firm D call. CDR3 length: 15 amino acids. Per germline, CDR1 LGHDT and CDR2 YNNKEL (reference sequence). CDR3 amino acids: CASSQDVDVYSPLNF. The CDR3 DNA reads as TGTGCCAGCAGCCAAGATGTGGATGTATATTCACCCCTCAACTTT.

The sample holds many counts of this clonotype. CDR3 sequence: CASSSAGSGELFF. The CDR3, as DNA: TGTGCCAGCAGCAGTGCGGGATCCGGGGAGCTGTTTTTT. The chain is built from TRBV2 and TRBJ2-2; D perhaps matches TRBD2 (6 bases). V gave up 6 bases and J gave up 6 bases, with 11 bases separating them. Germline V gives CDR1 SNHLY, CDR2 FYNNEI. The CDR3 totals 13 residues.

This clonotype was observed many times. V and J are TRBV24-1 and TRBJ2-4, with 7 bases that match TRBD1. The CDR3 length is 14 residues. V shed 7 bases and J 8 bases; nucleotides not matched to a gene: 10. Looked up from germline, CDR1 is KGHDR and CDR2 is SFDVKD. The CDR3 coding sequence is TGTGCCACCAGACCCGACAGGGTTGTTTACATTCAGTACTTC. The encoded protein is CATRPDRVVYIQYF.

The table lists this clonotype with many counts. The genes are TRBV6-5 and TRBJ2-1; D is unresolved. CDR3 size: 14 residues. V was clipped by 6 bases and J by 0 bases, with 9 bases between them. Germline V gives CDR1 MNHEY, CDR2 SVGAGI. The DNA for the CDR3 is TGTGCCAGCAGGTCAGGAAGCTCCTACAATGAGCAGTTCTTC. Amino acid sequence: CASRSGSSYNEQFF.

In its sample, this clonotype was seen many times. V is TRBV6-6 and J is TRBJ1-2; D call uncertain. Germline values: CDR1 MNHNY, CDR2 SVGAGI (reference sequence). There are 14 residues in the CDR3. V was pared by 7 bases and J by 7 bases, with 19 bases between. In DNA form, the CDR3 reads TGTGCCAGCACCGACCTGGGGTCGTTGAGTGGCTACACCTTC. Its protein is CASTDLGSLSGYTF.

This clonotype came up many times. The chain links TRBV7-3 to TRBJ2-4; 8 positions match TRBD1. CDR1 is SGHTA and CDR2 is FQGTGA in the germline V gene. The CDR3 is made up of 14 amino acids. V lost 5 bases to trimming and J lost 8 bases; unmatched junction nucleotides: 8. Here the CDR3 reads CASSDTGGEDIQYF. Written as DNA, the CDR3 is TGTGCCAGCAGCGACACAGGGGGTGAGGACATTCAGTACTTC. Based on the CDR3 plus reference TRBV7-3 and TRBJ2-4, the full variable domain is GAGVSQTPSNKVTEKGKYVELRCDPISGHTALYWYRQSLGQGPEFLIYFQGTGAADDSGLPNDRFFAVRPEGSVSTLKIQRTERGDSAVYLCASSDTGGEDIQYFGAGTRLSVL.

This clonotype showed up many times. The rearrangement links TRBV10-3 to TRBJ2-5; tentatively, D is TRBD1 (5 bases). V lost 3 bases, J lost 0 bases, and 11 bases lay in between. The length of the CDR3 is 15 residues. Germline CDR1 reads ENHRY; CDR2 reads SYGVKD. CDR3 sequence: CAISDGRRDQETQYF. CDR3 coding DNA: TGTGCCATCAGTGACGGTCGCAGGGACCAAGAGACCCAGTACTTC.

This clonotype was detected only a few times. The genes are TRBV12-3 or TRBV12-4 and TRBJ1-1; D is undetermined. The V gene lost 5 bases and the J gene lost 4 bases, with 14 bases spanning the gap. The CDR3 runs to 14 residues. For the CDR3, the DNA is TGTGCCAGCAGTCTCCACCAGGTGGGCACTGAAGCTTTCTTT. It specifies CASSLHQVGTEAFF.